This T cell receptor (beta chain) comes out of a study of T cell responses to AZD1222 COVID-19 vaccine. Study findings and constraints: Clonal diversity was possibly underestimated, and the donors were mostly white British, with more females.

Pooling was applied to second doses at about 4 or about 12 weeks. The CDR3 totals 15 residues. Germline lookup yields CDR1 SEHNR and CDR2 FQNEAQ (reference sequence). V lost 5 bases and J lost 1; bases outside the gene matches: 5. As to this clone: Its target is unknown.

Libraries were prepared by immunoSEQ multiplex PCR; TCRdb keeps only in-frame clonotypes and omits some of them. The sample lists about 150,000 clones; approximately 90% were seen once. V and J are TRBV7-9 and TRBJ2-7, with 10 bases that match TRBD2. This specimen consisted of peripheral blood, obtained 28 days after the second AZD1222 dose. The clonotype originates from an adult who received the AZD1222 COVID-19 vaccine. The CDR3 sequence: CASSRAGGPSYEQYF. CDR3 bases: TGTGCCAGCAGCCGAGCGGGGGGGCCTTCCTACGAGCAGTACTTC.